Following are 5 T cell receptor beta chains from one sample sequenced in a study of T cell repertoires in cytomegalovirus infection. TCRdb called the reads again in MiXCR, with one record for every CDR3 protein. Here the sample spans 650,000 to 850,000 distinct CDR3 sequences, almost 30% being singletons. Antigen specificity for these receptors is unknown. The sample in question was cultured CD8+ T cells from PBMCs, obtained from culture after CMV antigen stimulation. Receptor source: a human donor in good health (CMV status not recorded). Some clones in this sample may be carry-over from other donors' samples.

This rearrangement joins TRBV10-3 to TRBJ2-7; TRBD1 agrees at 9 bases. Germline V gene lookup returns CDR1 ENHRY and CDR2 SYGVKD. CDR3 size: 15 residues. The junction had 9 bases not matched to a gene; V was cut back by 4 bases and J by 5 bases. DNA for the CDR3: TGTGCCATCAGTGCAACAGGGGGCGAGGAAAACGAGCAGTACTTC. Translated: CAISATGGEENEQYF.

The rearrangement links TRBV5-4 to TRBJ2-2; 12 bases map to TRBD1. The V gene's germline CDR1 is SGHNT and CDR2 YYREEE (reference sequence). V was pared by 7 bases and J by 2 bases, with 12 bases of the junction left unmatched. The length of the CDR3 is 18 residues. In DNA form, the CDR3 reads TGTGCCAGCTGGGACAGGGGGCGCGGTTGGTTAAACACCGGGGAGCTGTTTTTT. Residues: CASWDRGRGWLNTGELFF.

The rearrangement uses TRBV27 and TRBJ2-7; 12 bases map to TRBD2. Germline loops: CDR1 MNHEY, CDR2 SMNVEV (reference sequence). The CDR3 has 15 amino acids. After removal of 4 bases from V and 7 bases from J, the junction contained 8 bases not matched to a gene. The CDR3 bases are TGTGCCAGCAGTTCTACTAGCGGGGGGATGAGGGAGCAGTACGTC. Encoded protein: CASSSTSGGMREQYV.

The CDR3 region has the DNA TGTGCCAGCAACGGACGGGATCCCTTGCGTGGCTACACCTTC. Protein: CASNGRDPLRGYTF. V gene TRBV2 combines with J gene TRBJ1-2; D uncertain. The CDR3 extends over 14 amino acids. Trimming shortened V by 7 bases and J by 7 bases, and 19 bases separated the two germline ends. Germline V gene data show CDR1 as SNHLY and CDR2 as FYNNEI.

This clonotype was counted between two and nine times. This chain uses TRBV7-2 with TRBJ2-5, with 9 positions matching TRBD2. Trimming cost V 1 base and J 7 bases; bases outside gene matches: 7. The CDR3 is 15 residues long. The germline CDR1 and CDR2 sequences are SGHTA and FQGNSA. CDR3 sequence (DNA): TGTGCCAGCAGCTTAGGAGGCGGGGGGGCGGGGACCCAGTACTTC. Amino acids: CASSLGGGGAGTQYF.